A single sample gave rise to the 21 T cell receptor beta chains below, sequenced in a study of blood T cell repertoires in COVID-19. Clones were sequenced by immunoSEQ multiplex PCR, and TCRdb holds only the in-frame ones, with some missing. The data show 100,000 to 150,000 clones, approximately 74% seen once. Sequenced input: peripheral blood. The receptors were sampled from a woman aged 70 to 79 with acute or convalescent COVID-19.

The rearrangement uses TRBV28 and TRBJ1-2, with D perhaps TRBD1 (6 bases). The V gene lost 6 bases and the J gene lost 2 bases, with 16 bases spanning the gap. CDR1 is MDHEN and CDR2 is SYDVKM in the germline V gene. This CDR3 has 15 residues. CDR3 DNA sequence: TGTGCCAGCAGACCCCAGGAGGGGGGGAACTATGGCTACACCTTC. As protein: CASRPQEGGNYGYTF.

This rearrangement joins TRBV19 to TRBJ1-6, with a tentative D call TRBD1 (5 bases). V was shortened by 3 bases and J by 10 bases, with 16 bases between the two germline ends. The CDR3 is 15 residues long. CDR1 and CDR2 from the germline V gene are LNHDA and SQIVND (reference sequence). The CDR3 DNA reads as TGTGCCAGTAGTATTGATTCAGGGTACGGATCACCCCTCCACTTT. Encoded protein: CASSIDSGYGSPLHF.

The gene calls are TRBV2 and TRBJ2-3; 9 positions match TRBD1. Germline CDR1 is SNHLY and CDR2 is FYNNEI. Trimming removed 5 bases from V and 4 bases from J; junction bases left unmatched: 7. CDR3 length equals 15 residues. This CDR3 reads CASSLDRGGSDTQYF. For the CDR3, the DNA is TGTGCCAGCAGTTTGGACAGGGGTGGGTCAGATACGCAGTATTTT.

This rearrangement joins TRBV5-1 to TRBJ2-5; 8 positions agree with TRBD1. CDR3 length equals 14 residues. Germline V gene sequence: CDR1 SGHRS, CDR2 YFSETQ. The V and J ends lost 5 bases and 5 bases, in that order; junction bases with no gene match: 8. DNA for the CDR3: TGCGCCAGCAGTCCCCAGGGGGCGCGGGAGACCCAGTACTTC. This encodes CASSPQGARETQYF.

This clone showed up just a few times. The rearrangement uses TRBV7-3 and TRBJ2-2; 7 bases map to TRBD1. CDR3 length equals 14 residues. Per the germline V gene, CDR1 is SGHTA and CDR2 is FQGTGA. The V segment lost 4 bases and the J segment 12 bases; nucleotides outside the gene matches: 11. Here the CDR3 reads CASSSRQGGEKLFF. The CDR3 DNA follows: TGTGCCAGCAGCTCACGACAAGGGGGCGAAAAGCTGTTTTTT.

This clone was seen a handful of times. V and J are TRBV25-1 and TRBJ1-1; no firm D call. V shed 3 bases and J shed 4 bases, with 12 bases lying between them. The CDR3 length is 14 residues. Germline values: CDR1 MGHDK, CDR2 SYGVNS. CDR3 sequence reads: CASSDRYSGTEAFF. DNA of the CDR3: TGTGCCAGCAGTGATCGCTATTCGGGCACTGAAGCTTTCTTT.

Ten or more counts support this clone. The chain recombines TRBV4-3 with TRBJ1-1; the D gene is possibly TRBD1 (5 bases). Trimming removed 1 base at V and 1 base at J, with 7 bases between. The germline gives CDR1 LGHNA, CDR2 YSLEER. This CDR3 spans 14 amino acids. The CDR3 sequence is CASSQGQKNTEAFF. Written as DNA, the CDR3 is TGCGCCAGCAGCCAAGGACAGAAGAACACTGAAGCTTTCTTT.

CDR3 nucleotides: TGTGCCAGCAGTCGTGGAGGGGAAGGCCAGCCCCAGCATTTT. It is translated as CASSRGGEGQPQHF. The genes are TRBV2 and TRBJ1-5; D perhaps matches TRBD1 (5 bases). Trimming left V 5 bases short and J 7 bases short, with 15 bases between. Germline V gene sequence: CDR1 SNHLY, CDR2 FYNNEI. The CDR3 length is 14 residues.

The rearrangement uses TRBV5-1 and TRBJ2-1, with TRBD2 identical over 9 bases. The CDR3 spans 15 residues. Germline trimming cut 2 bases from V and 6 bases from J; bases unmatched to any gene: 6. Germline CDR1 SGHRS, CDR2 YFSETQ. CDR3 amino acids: CASSFLAGDANEQFF. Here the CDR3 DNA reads TGCGCCAGCAGCTTTTTAGCGGGAGACGCCAATGAGCAGTTCTTC.

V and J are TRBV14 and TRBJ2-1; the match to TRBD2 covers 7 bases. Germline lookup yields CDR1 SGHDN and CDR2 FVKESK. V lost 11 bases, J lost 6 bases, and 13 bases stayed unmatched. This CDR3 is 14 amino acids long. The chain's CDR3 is CAVGGTPIPNEQFF. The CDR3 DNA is TGTGCCGTGGGGGGGACCCCCATCCCCAATGAGCAGTTCTTC.

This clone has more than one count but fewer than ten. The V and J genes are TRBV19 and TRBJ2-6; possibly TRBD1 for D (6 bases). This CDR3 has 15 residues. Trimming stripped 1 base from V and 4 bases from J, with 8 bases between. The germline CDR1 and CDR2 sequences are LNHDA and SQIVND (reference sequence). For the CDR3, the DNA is TGTGCCAGTAGTATAGCAGGGGTCGGGGCCAACGTCCTGACTTTC. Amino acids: CASSIAGVGANVLTF. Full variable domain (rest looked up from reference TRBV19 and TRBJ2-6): DGGITQSPKYLFRKEGQNVTLSCEQNLNHDAMYWYRQDPGQGLRLIYYSQIVNDFQKGDIAEGYSVSREKKESFPLTVTSAQKNPTAFYLCASSIAGVGANVLTFGAGSRLTVL.

Here the CDR3 reads CASSRGRGRSTDTQYF. Here the CDR3 DNA reads TGTGCCAGCAGCCGTGGACGGGGTAGGAGCACAGATACGCAGTATTTT. The chain joins TRBV11-3 to TRBJ2-3, with D perhaps matching TRBD2 (5 bases). The CDR3 covers 16 residues. In germline, CDR1 is SGHNT, CDR2 YENEEA. Trimming left V 5 bases short and J 0 bases short, with 15 bases between.

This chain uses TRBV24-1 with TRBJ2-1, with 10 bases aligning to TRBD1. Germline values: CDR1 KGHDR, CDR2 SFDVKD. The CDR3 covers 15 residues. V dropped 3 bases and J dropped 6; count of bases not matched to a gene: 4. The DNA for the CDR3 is TGTGCCACCAGTGATCCCGGGACAGGGGTCAATGAGCAGTTCTTC. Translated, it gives CATSDPGTGVNEQFF.

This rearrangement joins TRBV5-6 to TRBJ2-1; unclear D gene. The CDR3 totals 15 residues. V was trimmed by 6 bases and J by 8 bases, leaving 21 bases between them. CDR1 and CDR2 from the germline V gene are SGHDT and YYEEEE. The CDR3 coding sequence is TGTGCCAGCACCCTACGTAGGAGTGCTGGCTATGAGCAGTTCTTC. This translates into CASTLRRSAGYEQFF.

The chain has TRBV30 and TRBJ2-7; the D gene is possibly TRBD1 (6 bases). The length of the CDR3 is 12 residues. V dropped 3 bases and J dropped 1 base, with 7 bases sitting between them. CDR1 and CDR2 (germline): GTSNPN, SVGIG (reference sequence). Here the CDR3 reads CAWSGTSYEQYF. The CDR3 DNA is TGTGCCTGGAGCGGGACATCCTACGAGCAGTACTTC.

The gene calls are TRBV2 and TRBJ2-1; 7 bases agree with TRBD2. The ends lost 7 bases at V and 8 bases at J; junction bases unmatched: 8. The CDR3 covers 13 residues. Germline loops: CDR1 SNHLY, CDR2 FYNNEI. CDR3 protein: CASTGVGGHEQFF. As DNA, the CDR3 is TGTGCCAGCACCGGAGTGGGAGGGCATGAGCAGTTCTTC. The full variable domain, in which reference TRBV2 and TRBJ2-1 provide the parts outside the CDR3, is EPEVTQTPSHQVTQMGQEVILRCVPISNHLYFYWYRQILGQKVEFLVSFYNNEISEKSEIFDDQFSVERPDGSNFTLKIRSTKLEDSAMYFCASTGVGGHEQFFGPGTRLTVL.

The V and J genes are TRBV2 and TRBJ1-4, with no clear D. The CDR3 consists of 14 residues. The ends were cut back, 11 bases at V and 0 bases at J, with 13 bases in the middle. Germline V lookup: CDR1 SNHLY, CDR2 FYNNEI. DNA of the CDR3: TGTGCCGGCTTACCCGGGACAACTAATGAAAAACTGTTTTTT. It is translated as CAGLPGTTNEKLFF.

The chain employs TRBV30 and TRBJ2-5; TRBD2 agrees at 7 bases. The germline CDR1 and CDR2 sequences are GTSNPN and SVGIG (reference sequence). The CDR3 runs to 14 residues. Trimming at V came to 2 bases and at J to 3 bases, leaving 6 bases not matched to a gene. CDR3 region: CAWSNWGGEETQYF. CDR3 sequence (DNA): TGTGCCTGGAGTAACTGGGGAGGGGAAGAGACCCAGTACTTC.

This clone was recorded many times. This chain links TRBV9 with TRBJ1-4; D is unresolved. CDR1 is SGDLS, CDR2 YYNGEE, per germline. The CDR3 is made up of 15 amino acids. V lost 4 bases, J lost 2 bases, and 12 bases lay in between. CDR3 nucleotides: TGTGCCAGCAGCCCCTCCCTGAGGACTAATGAAAAACTGTTTTTT. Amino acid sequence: CASSPSLRTNEKLFF.

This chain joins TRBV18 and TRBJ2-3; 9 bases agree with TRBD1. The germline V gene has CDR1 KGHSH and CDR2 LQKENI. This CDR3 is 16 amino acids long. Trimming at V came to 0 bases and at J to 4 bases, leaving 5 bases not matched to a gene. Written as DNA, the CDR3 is TGTGCCAGCTCACCACCGGGGACAGGGCGATCAGATACGCAGTATTTT. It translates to CASSPPGTGRSDTQYF.

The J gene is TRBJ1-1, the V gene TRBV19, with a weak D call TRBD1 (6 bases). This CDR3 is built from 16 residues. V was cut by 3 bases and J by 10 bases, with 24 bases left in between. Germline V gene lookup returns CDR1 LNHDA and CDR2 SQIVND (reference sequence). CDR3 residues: CASSMAGTTSVLGAFF. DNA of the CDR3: TGTGCCAGTAGTATGGCCGGGACAACTTCGGTCCTTGGAGCTTTCTTT.